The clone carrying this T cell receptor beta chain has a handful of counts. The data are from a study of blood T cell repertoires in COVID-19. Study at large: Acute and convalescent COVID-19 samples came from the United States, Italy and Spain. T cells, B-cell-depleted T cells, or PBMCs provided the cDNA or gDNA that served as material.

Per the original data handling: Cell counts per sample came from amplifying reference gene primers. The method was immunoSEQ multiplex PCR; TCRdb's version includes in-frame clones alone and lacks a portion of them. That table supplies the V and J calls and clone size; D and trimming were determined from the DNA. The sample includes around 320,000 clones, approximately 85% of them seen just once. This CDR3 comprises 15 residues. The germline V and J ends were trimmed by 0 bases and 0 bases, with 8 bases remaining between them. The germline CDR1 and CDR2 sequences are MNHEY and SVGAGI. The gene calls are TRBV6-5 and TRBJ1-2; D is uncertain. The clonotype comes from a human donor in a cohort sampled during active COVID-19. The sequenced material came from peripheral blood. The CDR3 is CASSYSAGANYGYTF. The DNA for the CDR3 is TGTGCCAGCAGTTACTCTGCCGGGGCTAACTATGGCTACACCTTC.